These T cell receptor beta chains were read from a single sample in a study of CXCR3-negative and CXCR3-positive naive CD8 T cells. TCRdb reworked the 5' RACE reads into one entry per CDR3 protein, no DNA. The specimen's table records about 130,000 distinct CDR3 sequences. The sequencing sample was made of naive CXCR3+ CD8+ T cells from blood. The receptors come from a human donor in good health. Some clones in this sample may be carry-over from other donors' samples. Both conserved end residues are part of each CDR3.

TRBV5-1	TRBJ2-7	14	CASSFEGTTYEQYF
TRBV28	TRBJ2-7	14	CASGGLGISYEQYF
TRBV18	TRBJ2-1	13	CASSPSPYNEQFF
TRBV29-1	TRBJ2-1	14	CSATGTSIYNEQFF
TRBV4-3	TRBJ1-1	16	CASSQDPAFMNTEAFF
TRBV20-1	TRBJ1-5	16	CSARRGQGMSHQPQHF
TRBV28	TRBJ2-3	17	CASSLGLAGGRTDTQYF
TRBV5-5	TRBJ2-2	15	CASRNHPRNTGELFF
TRBV24-1	TRBJ1-5	12	CARRPGNQPQHF
TRBV7-9	TRBJ2-7	15	CASSLEGTGSYEQYF
TRBV10-1	TRBJ2-1	16	CASSESATWSYNEQFF
TRBV7-3	TRBJ2-2	14	CASSRTSNTGELFF
TRBV12-3/TRBV12-4	TRBJ1-5	14	CASSPQGNRQPQHF
TRBV27	TRBJ2-5	14	CASSWTAPRETQYF
TRBV7-9	TRBJ1-5	14	CASSLAGLSQPQHF
TRBV13	TRBJ2-1	15	CASSLATEGYNEQFF
TRBV7-9	TRBJ2-1	16	CASSLVRLAGALEQFF
TRBV28	TRBJ2-5	15	CASRDGDPYQETQYF
TRBV28	TRBJ2-7	18	CASSLLRGRTSGPYEQYF
TRBV11-2	TRBJ2-7	15	CASSSTLAFGDEQYF
TRBV5-1	TRBJ2-2	16	CASSIVGGLNTGELFF
TRBV7-8	TRBJ2-5	16	CASSLVSGGPQETQYF
TRBV7-3	TRBJ2-3	15	CASSLSITGLDTQYF
TRBV11-2	TRBJ2-5	15	CASSLDPSDGETQYF
TRBV10-1	TRBJ1-5	15	CASSDDRAGSQPQHF
TRBV20-1	TRBJ2-7	13	CSALGPFGDEQYF
TRBV4-3	TRBJ1-1	18	CASSQGTGTGGFDTEAFF
TRBV20-1	TRBJ2-1	15	CSVPGIGGSFNEQFF
TRBV5-1	TRBJ1-2	13	CASSGTNAYGYTF
TRBV2	TRBJ2-1	15	CASTRLLGSYNEQFF
TRBV3-1	TRBJ2-7	16	CASSQELAGGMYEQYF
TRBV7-8	TRBJ2-1	18	CASKPQGTSGRARPAPFF
TRBV5-1	TRBJ1-4	13	CASSLDLGDKLFF